The 26 T cell receptor beta chains below come from one sample, sequenced in a study of response to subunit inactivated influenza vaccine. MiXCR was run by TCRdb on the RT-PCR reads, yielding one entry per CDR3 protein. The sample has 500,000 to 600,000 distinct CDR3 sequences, over 9.5% seen once. The starting material was PBMCs from blood, obtained on the day of vaccination. The source of these receptors is a man aged 45-65 years who received an inactivated influenza vaccine.

This clonotype was seen many times. The chain uses TRBV12-3 or TRBV12-4 and TRBJ2-7, with 9 bases aligning to TRBD1. The V gene end was trimmed by 2 bases and the J gene end by 5 bases; junction bases not matched to a gene: 1. The CDR3 contains 13 residues. The CDR3 bases are TGTGCCAGCAGTTTAACAGGGGGCCACGAGCAGTACTTC. This sequence encodes CASSLTGGHEQYF.

This clonotype came up a few times. The chain recombines TRBV7-8 with TRBJ2-2; 7 bases fit TRBD2. V trimming: 5 bases; J trimming: 1 base; junction bases outside the gene matches: 10. This CDR3 region has 17 residues. Germline V gene data show CDR1 as SGHVS and CDR2 as FQNEAQ. CDR3 amino acids: CASSPRTSPLNTGELFF. DNA for the CDR3: TGTGCCAGCAGCCCCCGGACTAGTCCCCTGAACACCGGGGAGCTGTTTTTT. Supplemented by reference TRBV7-8 and TRBJ2-2, the full variable domain reads GAGVSQSPRYKVAKRGQDVALRCDPISGHVSLFWYQQALGQGPEFLTYFQNEAQLDKSGLPSDRFFAERPEGSVSTLKIQRTQQEDSAVYLCASSPRTSPLNTGELFFGEGSRLTVL.

The chain couples TRBV5-5 to TRBJ2-1; TRBD2 matches at 9 bases. V lost 3 bases and J lost 7; bases outside the gene matches: 8. This CDR3 is built from 15 residues. The V gene's germline CDR1 is SGHKS and CDR2 YYEKEE (reference sequence). Here the CDR3 reads CASSSELAGRNEQFF. The CDR3 bases are TGTGCCAGCAGCTCTGAACTAGCGGGTAGGAATGAGCAGTTCTTC.

This clonotype appeared a few times. The J gene is TRBJ1-5, the V gene TRBV4-1; TRBD1 matches at 7 bases. V lost 8 bases to trimming and J lost 5 bases; unmatched junction nucleotides: 15. CDR1 and CDR2 from the germline V gene are MGHRA and YSYEKL. The CDR3 contains 16 residues. The CDR3 nucleotides read TGCGCCAGCGCACTGTCCCCCGACAGGGAGCATCAGCCCCAGCATTTT. This sequence encodes CASALSPDREHQPQHF.

This clonotype was seen a few times. The chain joins TRBV4-1 to TRBJ2-5, with D tentatively TRBD1 or TRBD2 (6 bases each). V was clipped by 4 bases and J by 4 bases, with 16 bases between them. The CDR3 contains 15 residues. Germline-derived CDR1 and CDR2 are MGHRA and YSYEKL. The CDR3 is CASSLLGGLGETQYF. The CDR3 bases are TGCGCCAGCAGCCTCCTCGGGGGCCTCGGAGAGACCCAGTACTTC.

J is TRBJ2-7 and V is TRBV12-3 or TRBV12-4, with 8 bases matching TRBD1. After removal of 6 bases from V and 3 bases from J, the junction contained 7 bases not matched to a gene. The CDR3 is made up of 14 amino acids. The CDR3 DNA reads TGTGCCAGCAGACCAGGACAGGGATTCTACGAGCAGTACTTC. Encoded protein: CASRPGQGFYEQYF.

This clonotype appeared a few times. The chain carries TRBV5-1 and TRBJ2-7; 12 nucleotides line up with TRBD2. This CDR3 is built from 14 residues. Germline values: CDR1 SGHRS, CDR2 YFSETQ. J was trimmed by 2 bases and V by 6 bases; bases with no gene match: 3. CDR3 sequence (DNA): TGCGCCAGCAAAAGACTAGCGGGAGCCTACGAGCAGTACTTC. Amino acid sequence: CASKRLAGAYEQYF.

There are many counts of this clonotype. The V gene is TRBV12-3 or TRBV12-4, the J gene TRBJ2-3; D unclear. The CDR3 has 17 residues. Deletions cut 2 bases from V and 6 bases from J, with 21 bases between. In nucleotides, the CDR3 is TGTGCCAGCAGTTTACGGACCGTTCTCCACATTACGGATACGCAGTATTTT. This translates into CASSLRTVLHITDTQYF.

The V and J genes are TRBV28 and TRBJ1-4; D unresolved. V dropped 3 bases and J dropped 0 bases, with 11 bases sitting between them. Germline loops: CDR1 MDHEN, CDR2 SYDVKM. CDR3 length: 16 residues. The CDR3 is CASSLWQLATNEKLFF. CDR3 in DNA: TGTGCCAGCAGTTTGTGGCAACTTGCAACTAATGAAAAACTGTTTTTT.

This clonotype occurred a few times. V is TRBV12-3 or TRBV12-4 and J is TRBJ2-1; 8 nucleotides agree with TRBD2. The CDR3 is made up of 13 amino acids. V lost 7 bases, J lost 10 bases, and 9 bases stayed unmatched. Written as DNA, the CDR3 is TGTGCCAGCAATCCCGGGGGGGCGGGAGAGCAGTTCTTC. It translates to CASNPGGAGEQFF.

This clonotype was detected a few times. CDR3 in amino acids: CASSFAGNRELFF. Written as DNA, the CDR3 is TGTGCCAGCAGCTTTGCGGGTAATCGAGAGCTGTTTTTT. The chain recombines TRBV5-5 with TRBJ2-2, with a tentative D call TRBD2 (5 bases). Germline CDR1 and CDR2: SGHKS and YYEKEE (reference sequence). The CDR3 runs 13 residues. V was pared by 2 bases and J by 11 bases, with 13 bases between.

This clonotype is a singleton in its sample. The chain recombines TRBV7-9 with TRBJ2-1, with 14 bases that match TRBD2. Germline CDR1 SEHNR, CDR2 FQNEAQ (reference sequence). After removal of 5 bases from V and 12 bases from J, the junction contained 9 bases not matched to a gene. The CDR3 covers 15 residues. The chain's CDR3 is CASSLGLAGAVGQFF. The CDR3 coding sequence is TGTGCCAGCAGCCTGGGACTAGCGGGGGCCGTGGGGCAGTTCTTC.

The chain joins TRBV3-1 to TRBJ2-2; 8 bases fit TRBD1. The CDR3 sequence is 15 residues long. Germline V lookup: CDR1 LGHDT, CDR2 YNNKEL (reference sequence). V shed 6 bases and J 3 bases; nucleotides not matched to a gene: 6. CDR3 bases: TGTGCCAGCAGAAAAGGACAGGGCTACACCGGGGAGCTGTTTTTT. It yields the protein CASRKGQGYTGELFF.

The V and J genes are TRBV10-3 and TRBJ2-2, with 7 bases that match TRBD1. This CDR3 is built from 15 residues. Germline CDR1 ENHRY, CDR2 SYGVKD. The trim removed 4 bases at V and 7 bases at J, leaving 9 bases unmatched. The CDR3 here is CAISGSSTGVGELFF. The CDR3 region has the DNA TGTGCCATCAGTGGCAGTTCCACAGGGGTCGGGGAGCTGTTTTTT.

This clonotype was seen only a few times. This chain's CDR3 is CASSVQSTDTQYF. DNA for the CDR3: TGTGCCAGCTCAGTCCAAAGCACAGATACGCAGTATTTT. The V gene is TRBV18, the J gene TRBJ2-3, with D uncertain. V was trimmed by 5 bases and J by 0 bases, leaving 6 bases between them. The length of the CDR3 is 13 residues. Germline-derived CDR1 and CDR2 are KGHSH and LQKENI.

This clonotype was seen many times. The chain recombines TRBV7-2 with TRBJ2-3; TRBD1 matches 8 bases. Germline V gives CDR1 SGHTA, CDR2 FQGNSA. The CDR3 extends over 15 amino acids. Trimming took 5 bases from V and 0 from J; bases not matched to a gene: 4. The CDR3 sequence is CASSPHRGSTDTQYF. DNA for the CDR3: TGTGCCAGCAGCCCGCACAGGGGGAGCACAGATACGCAGTATTTT. The full variable domain, in which reference TRBV7-2 and TRBJ2-3 provide the parts outside the CDR3, is GAGVSQSPSNKVTEKGKDVELRCDPISGHTALYWYRQSLGQGLEFLIYFQGNSAPDKSGLPSDRFSAERTGGSVSTLTIQRTQQEDSAVYLCASSPHRGSTDTQYFGPGTRLTVL.

As for this clonotype: The junction departs from the called germline gene at one end, perhaps through a read error. This chain connects TRBV12-3 or TRBV12-4 to TRBJ2-2, with D uncertain. The CDR3 extends over 15 amino acids. CDR3 residues: CSSSFGQVNTGELFF. The DNA for the CDR3 is TGTTCCAGCAGTTTCGGCCAAGTAAACACCGGGGAGCTGTTTTTT.

The J gene is TRBJ2-1, the V gene TRBV7-7, with D perhaps matching TRBD1 (6 bases). V lost 1 base and J lost 2, with 12 bases in between. Germline V gene sequence: CDR1 SSHAT, CDR2 FNYEAQ (reference sequence). CDR3 size: 16 residues. The DNA for the CDR3 is TGTGCCAGCAGCTTAGAGGTGGGGGCGGCCTACAATGAGCAGTTCTTC. Translated, it gives CASSLEVGAAYNEQFF.

This clonotype was detected many times. The rearrangement uses TRBV5-1 and TRBJ2-5, with no clear D. The CDR3 totals 15 residues. The germline V gene encodes CDR1 SGHRS and CDR2 YFSETQ. Trimming took 0 bases from V and 0 from J, leaving 9 bases between them. The CDR3 sequence is CASSLDAGHQETQYF. The CDR3 DNA is TGCGCCAGCAGCTTGGATGCAGGCCACCAAGAGACCCAGTACTTC.

The sample holds a few counts of this clonotype. The chain uses TRBV6-2 or TRBV6-3 and TRBJ2-1; no clear D gene. Germline-derived CDR1 and CDR2 are MNHEY and SVGEGT. The CDR3 loop spans 17 amino acids. V lost 0 bases, J lost 0 bases, and 12 bases lay in between. CDR3 loop: CASSYSKRPDSYNEQFF. As DNA, the CDR3 is TGTGCCAGCAGTTACTCGAAGAGGCCTGACTCCTACAATGAGCAGTTCTTC.

Of note for this clonotype: One end of the junction fails to match germline, which may point to a read error. The rearrangement uses TRBV4-2 and TRBJ2-1; D unclear. The CDR3 has 14 amino acids. Germline CDR1 reads LGHNA; CDR2 reads YNFKEQ. The CDR3 spells CARSPGLLCYEQFF. DNA for the CDR3: TGTGCCAGGAGCCCCGGGCTCCTCTGCTATGAGCAGTTTTTT.

The CDR3 DNA is TGTGCCACCAGCAGAGAACAGGGTACCTACAATGAGCAGTTCTTC. Protein sequence: CATSREQGTYNEQFF. J is TRBJ2-1 and V is TRBV15, with D perhaps TRBD1 (6 bases). CDR3 size: 15 residues. V was trimmed by 0 bases and J by 2 bases, leaving 8 bases between them. Germline V gives CDR1 LNHNV, CDR2 YYDKDF (reference sequence).

In this sample, this clonotype turned up many times. The chain employs TRBV3-1 and TRBJ2-3, with 9 bases matching TRBD2. The CDR3 consists of 15 residues. Germline V gives CDR1 LGHDT, CDR2 YNNKEL (reference sequence). The J segment lost 3 bases and the V segment lost 6 bases, leaving 7 bases of the junction unmatched. CDR3 amino acids: CASSTSGGLTDTQYF. The CDR3 DNA reads as TGTGCCAGCAGTACAAGCGGGGGGTTGACAGATACGCAGTATTTT.

This clonotype was detected many times. The genes are TRBV6-2 or TRBV6-3 and TRBJ1-1; a weak D match, TRBD1 (5 bases). V dropped 6 bases and J dropped 5 bases, with 16 bases sitting between them. Germline lookup yields CDR1 MNHEY and CDR2 SVGEGT. The CDR3 loop spans 14 amino acids. The DNA of the CDR3 is TGTGCCAGCAGCCGGGACGGCCACCTGACTGAAGCTTTCTTT. Translated, it gives CASSRDGHLTEAFF.

The DNA for the CDR3 is TGTGCCAGCCGTTTTACCCCTTACAGCACAGATACGCAGTATTTT. Amino acids: CASRFTPYSTDTQYF. This rearrangement joins TRBV6-5 to TRBJ2-3; no definite D call. Trimming stripped 8 bases from V and 0 bases from J, with 15 bases between. CDR3 length equals 15 residues. CDR1 and CDR2 (germline): MNHEY, SVGAGI.

The chain has TRBV12-3 or TRBV12-4 and TRBJ2-7; D tentatively reads TRBD1 or TRBD2 (5 bases each). V was pared by 10 bases and J by 1 base, with 17 bases between. CDR3 size: 14 residues. The CDR3 reads CATSRDGPSYEQYF. CDR3 bases: TGTGCCACCTCAAGGGACGGACCATCCTACGAGCAGTACTTC.